This T cell receptor beta chain came from a study of blood T cell repertoires in COVID-19. About the study: Samples representing acute and convalescent COVID-19 were sourced from the United States, Italy and Spain.

Per the original data handling: For nucleated cells, counts were estimated from reference gene primer amplification. Using immunoSEQ multiplex PCR, the repertoire was profiled, and TCRdb retains in-frame clones only, with some absent. V and J calls and clone size are those listed in that table; D and trimming were worked out from the DNA. The sample holds about 190,000 clones, approximately 79% seen once. CDR3 length equals 13 residues. The germline V gene encodes CDR1 KGHDR and CDR2 SFDVKD. The V gene end was trimmed by 5 bases and the J gene end by 4 bases; junction bases not matched to a gene: 1. Sample: peripheral blood. The rearrangement joins TRBV24-1 to TRBJ2-1; 7 nucleotides align to TRBD2. The sequence was obtained from a woman aged 50 to 65 with acute or convalescent COVID-19. This CDR3 is CATSASGYNEQFF. CDR3 coding DNA: TGTGCCACCAGTGCTAGCGGATACAATGAGCAGTTCTTC.